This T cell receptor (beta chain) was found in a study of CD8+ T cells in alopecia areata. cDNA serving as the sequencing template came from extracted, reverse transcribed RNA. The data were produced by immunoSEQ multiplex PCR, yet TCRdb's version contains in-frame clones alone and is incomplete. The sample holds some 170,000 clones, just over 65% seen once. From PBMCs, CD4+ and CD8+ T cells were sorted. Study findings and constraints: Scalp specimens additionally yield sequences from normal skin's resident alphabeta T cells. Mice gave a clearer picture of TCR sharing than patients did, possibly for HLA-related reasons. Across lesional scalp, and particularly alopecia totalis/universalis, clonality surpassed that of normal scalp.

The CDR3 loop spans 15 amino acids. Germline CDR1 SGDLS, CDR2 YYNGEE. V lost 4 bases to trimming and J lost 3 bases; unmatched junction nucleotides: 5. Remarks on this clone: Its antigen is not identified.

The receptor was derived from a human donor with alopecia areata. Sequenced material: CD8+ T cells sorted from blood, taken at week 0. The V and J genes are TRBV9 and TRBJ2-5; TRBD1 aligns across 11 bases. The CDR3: CASSPRTGGEETQYF. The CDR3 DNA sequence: TGTGCCAGCAGCCCCCGGACAGGGGGCGAAGAGACCCAGTACTTC.